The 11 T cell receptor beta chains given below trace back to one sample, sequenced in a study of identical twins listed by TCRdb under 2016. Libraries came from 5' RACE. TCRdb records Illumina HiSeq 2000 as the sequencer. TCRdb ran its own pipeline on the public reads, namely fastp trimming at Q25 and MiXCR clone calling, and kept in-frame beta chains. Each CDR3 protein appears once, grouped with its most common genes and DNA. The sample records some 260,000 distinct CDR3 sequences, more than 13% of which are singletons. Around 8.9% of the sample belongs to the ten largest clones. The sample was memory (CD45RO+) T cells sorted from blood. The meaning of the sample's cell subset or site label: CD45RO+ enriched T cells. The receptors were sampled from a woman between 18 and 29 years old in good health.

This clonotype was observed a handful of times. The CDR3 nucleotides read TGCAGTGCCCGGTCCCGAGGGAGCGGGAGATCCTCCTACGAGCAGTACTTC. This codes for CSARSRGSGRSSYEQYF. V usage is TRBV20-1 and J usage is TRBJ2-7; 8 nucleotides line up with TRBD2. The V gene end was trimmed by 6 bases and the J gene end by 0 bases; junction bases not matched to a gene: 16. Germline values: CDR1 DFQATT, CDR2 SNEGSKA (reference sequence). CDR3 length: 17 amino acids.

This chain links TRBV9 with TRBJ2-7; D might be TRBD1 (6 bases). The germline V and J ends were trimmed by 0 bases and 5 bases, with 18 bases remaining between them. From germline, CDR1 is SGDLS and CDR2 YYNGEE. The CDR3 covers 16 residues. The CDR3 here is CASSVAPELQGNEQYF. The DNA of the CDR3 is TGTGCCAGCAGCGTAGCTCCCGAACTCCAGGGGAACGAGCAGTACTTC.

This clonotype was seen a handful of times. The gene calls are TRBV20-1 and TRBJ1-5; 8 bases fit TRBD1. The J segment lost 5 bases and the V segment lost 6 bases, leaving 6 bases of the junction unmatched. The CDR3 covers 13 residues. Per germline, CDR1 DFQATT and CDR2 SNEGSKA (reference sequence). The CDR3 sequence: CSASQGAYQPQHF. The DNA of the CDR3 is TGCAGTGCGAGTCAGGGGGCCTATCAGCCCCAGCATTTT.

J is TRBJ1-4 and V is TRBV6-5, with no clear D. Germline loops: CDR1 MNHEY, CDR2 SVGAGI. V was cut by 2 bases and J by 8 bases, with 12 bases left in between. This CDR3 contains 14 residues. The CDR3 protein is CASSYLQTIEKLFF. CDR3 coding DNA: TGTGCCAGCAGTTACCTACAGACTATAGAAAAACTGTTTTTT.

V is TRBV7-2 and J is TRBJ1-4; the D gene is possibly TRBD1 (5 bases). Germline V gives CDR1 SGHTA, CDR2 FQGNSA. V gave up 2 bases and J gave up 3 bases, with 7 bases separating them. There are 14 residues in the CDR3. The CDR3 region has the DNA TGTGCCAGCAGCTTAAAGGGGTCTAATGAAAAACTGTTTTTT. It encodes CASSLKGSNEKLFF. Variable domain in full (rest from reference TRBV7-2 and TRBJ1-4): GAGVSQSPSNKVTEKGKDVELRCDPISGHTALYWYRQSLGQGLEFLIYFQGNSAPDKSGLPSDRFSAERTGGSVSTLTIQRTQQEDSAVYLCASSLKGSNEKLFFGSGTQLSVL.

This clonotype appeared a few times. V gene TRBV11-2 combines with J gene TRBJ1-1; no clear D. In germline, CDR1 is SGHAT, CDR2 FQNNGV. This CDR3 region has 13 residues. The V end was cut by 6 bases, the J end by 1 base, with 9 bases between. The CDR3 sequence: CASRHSPNTEAFF. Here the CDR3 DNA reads TGTGCCAGCAGACACAGTCCGAACACTGAAGCTTTCTTT.

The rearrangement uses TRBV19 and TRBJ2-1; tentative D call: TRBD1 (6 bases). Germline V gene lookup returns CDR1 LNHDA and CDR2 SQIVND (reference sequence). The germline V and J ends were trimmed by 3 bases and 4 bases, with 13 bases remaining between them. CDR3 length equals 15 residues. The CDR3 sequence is CASSILGARYNEQFF. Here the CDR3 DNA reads TGTGCCAGTAGTATTTTGGGGGCGCGATACAATGAGCAGTTCTTC.

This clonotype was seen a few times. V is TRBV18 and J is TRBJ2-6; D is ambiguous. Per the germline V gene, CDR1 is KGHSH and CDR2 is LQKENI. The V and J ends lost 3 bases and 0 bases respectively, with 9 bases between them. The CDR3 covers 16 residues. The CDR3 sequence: CASSPMPLSGANVLTF. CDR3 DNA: TGTGCCAGCTCACCGATGCCCCTCTCTGGGGCCAACGTCCTGACTTTC.

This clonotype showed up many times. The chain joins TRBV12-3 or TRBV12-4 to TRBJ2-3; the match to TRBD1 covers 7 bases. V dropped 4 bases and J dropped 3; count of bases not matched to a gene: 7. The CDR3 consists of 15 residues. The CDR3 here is CASSSDRQGTDTQYF. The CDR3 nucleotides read TGTGCCAGCAGTTCGGACAGGCAAGGGACAGATACGCAGTATTTT.

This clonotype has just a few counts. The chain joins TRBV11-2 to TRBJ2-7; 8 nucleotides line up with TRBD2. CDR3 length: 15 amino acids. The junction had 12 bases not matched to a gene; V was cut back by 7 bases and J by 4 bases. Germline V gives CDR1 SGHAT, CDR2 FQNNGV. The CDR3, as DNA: TGTGCCAGCACTCAACCGGGAGGGCGACTGTACGAGCAGTACTTC. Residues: CASTQPGGRLYEQYF.

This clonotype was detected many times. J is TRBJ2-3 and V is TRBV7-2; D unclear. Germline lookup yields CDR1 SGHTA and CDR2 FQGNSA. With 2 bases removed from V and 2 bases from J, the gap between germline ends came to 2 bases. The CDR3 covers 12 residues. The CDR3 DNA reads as TGTGCCAGCAGCTTATTCACAGATACGCAGTATTTT. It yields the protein CASSLFTDTQYF.